This TCR beta chain comes out of a study of OX40 agonist ivuxolimab in advanced cancers. The study's findings and limits: Individuals who were partial responders at 0.1-3.0 mg/kg had clonal expansion that ranked among the lowest.

Clones were read by immunoSEQ multiplex PCR, and TCRdb kept only the in-frame ones, dropping some. Of tens of thousands of clones listed, around 90% are singletons. In regard to this clone: The antigen remains unidentified.

The CDR3 contains 15 residues. The ends lost 6 bases at V and 2 bases at J; junction bases unmatched: 9. Per germline, CDR1 SGHNT and CDR2 YENEEA. Exclusion applied to patients with autoimmune disease history or systemic immunosuppression. V usage is TRBV11-3 and J usage is TRBJ2-7; 8 positions match TRBD2. Sequenced material: CD4+ or CD8+ T cells sorted from blood, taken in a trial of the OX40 agonist ivuxolimab. The origin of this receptor is an adult with an advanced solid tumor such as melanoma, head and neck, liver or kidney cancer. The CDR3 DNA sequence: TGTGCCAGCAGTTCGCCGGGACTAGTAACCTACGAGCAGTACTTC. Translated, it gives CASSSPGLVTYEQYF. The full variable domain, with the rest looked up from reference TRBV11-3 and TRBJ2-7, is EAGVVQSPRYKIIEKKQPVAFWCNPISGHNTLYWYLQNLGQGPELLIRYENEEAVDDSQLPKDRFSAERLKGVDSTLKIQPAELGDSAVYLCASSSPGLVTYEQYFGPGTRLTVT.